This is a list of T cell receptor beta chains from one sample in a study of T cell repertoires in cytomegalovirus infection. TCRdb reanalysed the reads using MiXCR and keeps one entry per CDR3 protein. The table shows 510,000 or so distinct CDR3 sequences, with 26% occurring only once. The material sequenced was PBMCs. The receptors here all came from a human donor in good health (CMV status not recorded). Some clones in this sample may be carry-over from other donors' samples. Each CDR3 is given with its conserved first and last residue. D genes are given only for firm matches. Expanded clones are given a class, and other clones once, few, many or no size at all.

v_call	d_call	clone_size	j_call	cdr3_aa	cdr3_nt
TRBV6-6	.	many	TRBJ2-7	CASSYSGSSYEQYF	TGTGCCAGCAGTTACTCTGGCAGCTCCTACGAGCAGTACTTC
TRBV7-2	TRBD1	many	TRBJ2-4	CASSSAGTGVQNIQYF	TGTGCCAGCAGCTCAGCCGGGACAGGGGTCCAAAACATTCAGTACTTC
TRBV6-5	TRBD1	.	TRBJ1-2	CASRIGTASNYGYTF	TGTGCCAGCAGGATTGGGACAGCCTCTAACTATGGCTACACCTTC
TRBV10-2	.	many	TRBJ1-2	CASSESLGHGYTF	TGCGCCAGCAGTGAGTCACTGGGGCATGGCTACACCTTC
TRBV24-1	TRBD1	many	TRBJ2-3	CATGQGIDTQYF	TGTGCCACGGGACAGGGGATAGATACGCAGTATTTT
TRBV28	.	many	TRBJ1-5	CASSLGESNQPQHF	TGTGCCAGCAGTCTGGGGGAGAGCAATCAGCCCCAGCATTTT
TRBV11-3	TRBD2	.	TRBJ2-1	CASSSSGTRLNEQFF	TGTGCCAGCAGCTCTTCCGGGACTAGACTTAATGAGCAGTTCTTC
TRBV29-1	.	few	TRBJ2-1	CSAKGQVHSYNEQFF	TGCAGCGCTAAAGGTCAGGTCCACTCCTACAATGAGCAGTTCTTC
TRBV5-5	TRBD1	.	TRBJ1-5	CASSLEGQAYQPQHF	TGTGCCAGCAGCTTGGAAGGACAGGCCTATCAGCCCCAGCATTTT
TRBV7-2	.	.	TRBJ2-6	CASSLSPASSGVNVLTF	TGTGCCAGCAGCTTAAGCCCGGCTAGCTCTGGGGTCAACGTCCTGACTTTC
TRBV7-2	TRBD1	many	TRBJ1-2	CASSLGQLNYGYTF	TGTGCCAGCAGCCTGGGACAGCTAAACTATGGCTACACCTTC
TRBV27	.	few	TRBJ1-2	CASSLTVLNYGYTF	TGTGCCAGCAGTTTAACAGTCTTGAACTATGGCTACACCTTC
TRBV12-3/TRBV12-4	.	many	TRBJ1-1	CASTRQQNTEAFF	TGTGCCAGCACCCGACAGCAGAACACTGAAGCTTTCTTT
TRBV7-2	.	many	TRBJ2-1	CASRLAVGNEQFF	TGTGCCAGCAGACTAGCTGTAGGGAATGAGCAGTTCTTC
TRBV6-1	.	few	TRBJ2-1	CASSLLESPQFF	TGTGCCAGCAGTTTACTAGAGTCTCCCCAGTTCTTC